Shown below are 5 T cell receptor beta chains from a single sample sequenced in a study of spatial heterogeneity in lung cancer. Notes on the study in general: The number of expanded tumor alpha and beta chains correlated with mutation number.

Their antigens remain unidentified. One entry per CDR3 protein results from TCRdb running MiXCR on the 5' RACE reads. The sample includes over 15,000 distinct CDR3 sequences, about 9.6% seen only once; the top ten take about a fifth. Regarding time point: sample taken at primary tumor resection. The material was lung tumor tissue, obtained at surgery. The receptors were sampled from a female donor with early-stage non-small cell lung cancer.

Only a few counts were recorded for this clonotype. The library was built for alpha chains, so this beta chain is an off-target read and its size means little. The chain combines TRBV12-5 with TRBJ2-5; 12 bases agree with TRBD1. The junction had 6 bases not matched to a gene; V was cut back by 7 bases and J by 3 bases. The CDR3 consists of 15 residues. Germline assignment: CDR1 LGHNT and CDR2 FRNRAP. For the CDR3, the DNA is TGTGCTAGTGCCGGGGACAGGGGGCAGGAAGAGACCCAGTACTTC. It specifies CASAGDRGQEETQYF.

On this clonotype itself: This beta chain turned up in a library designed for alpha chains; as an off-target read, its abundance says little. This chain uses TRBV4-3 with TRBJ1-5; D uncertain. The V end lost 2 bases, the J end lost 8 bases, and 28 bases lay between the germline ends. CDR1 LGHNA and CDR2 YSLEER come from the germline V gene. The CDR3 is 19 residues long. The CDR3, as DNA: TGCGCCAGCAGCCAACCGCCTCCAGAGGGATCCCCTCAATTGGAGCCCCAGCATTTT. Residues: CASSQPPPEGSPQLEPQHF.

With regard to this clonotype: Little can be read into the size of this beta chain, an off-target read in a library designed for alpha chains. This chain joins TRBV7-3 and TRBJ1-6; the D is unclear. Trimming shortened V by 9 bases and J by 3 bases, and 6 bases separated the two germline ends. The CDR3 runs 12 residues. The germline CDR1 and CDR2 sequences are SGHTA and FQGTGA. CDR3 coding DNA: TGTGCCAGTTGGGTCTATAATTCACCCCTCCACTTT. Translated: CASWVYNSPLHF.

As regards this clonotype: This beta chain came through as a stray read in a library set up for alpha chains, and its size says little. This rearrangement joins TRBV2 to TRBJ2-7; D perhaps matches TRBD2 (6 bases). Germline CDR1 reads SNHLY; CDR2 reads FYNNEI. V lost 0 bases, J lost 7 bases, and 16 bases lay in between. The CDR3 sequence is 15 residues long. The CDR3 region has the DNA TGTGCCAGCAGTGAAGCTAGCGGAGTAGTACGGGAGCAGTACTTC. It yields the protein CASSEASGVVREQYF.

A remark on this clonotype: This beta chain is an unintended read in a library built for alpha chains; its size means little. J is TRBJ1-6 and V is TRBV3-1; no clear D. Trimming removed 3 bases at V and 0 bases at J, with 12 bases between. Per the germline V gene, CDR1 is LGHDT and CDR2 is YNNKEL (reference sequence). CDR3 size: 17 residues. As DNA, the CDR3 is TGTGCCAGCAGCCACTCACAGCTTAGCTCCTATAATTCACCCCTCCACTTT. Translating it yields CASSHSQLSSYNSPLHF.